One sample yielded the 25 T cell receptor beta chains listed below, sequenced in a study of blood T cells in healthy people across ages. A second roughly 7 to 12 cycle PCR used barcoded and J-beta primers. MiXCR, applied by TCRdb to the 5' RACE reads, yields one record per CDR3 protein. The sample contains fewer than 700,000 distinct CDR3 sequences, around 38% of which appear only once. Material for sequencing was blood. Every receptor here comes from a man older than 75 in good health.

This clonotype occurred many times. V is TRBV29-1 and J is TRBJ2-5; D is unresolved. This CDR3 has 12 amino acids. Trimming stripped 3 bases from V and 5 bases from J, with 10 bases between. Germline V gives CDR1 SQVTM, CDR2 ANQGSEA. DNA for the CDR3: TGCAGCGTTGATCGTTCCGGGGAGACCCAGTACTTC. As protein: CSVDRSGETQYF.

The chain joins TRBV6-2 or TRBV6-3 to TRBJ2-4; 8 bases agree with TRBD1. The CDR3 runs to 17 residues. Germline loops: CDR1 MNHEY, CDR2 SVGEGT. Trimming took 8 bases from V and 0 from J; bases not matched to a gene: 12. The CDR3 is CASLGTGVLLAKNIQYF. The CDR3 bases are TGTGCCAGCCTCGGGACAGGCGTTCTTCTAGCCAAAAACATTCAGTACTTC.

The gene calls are TRBV4-2 and TRBJ2-5; 13 bases align to TRBD2. This CDR3 is built from 16 residues. Germline CDR1 LGHNA, CDR2 YNFKEQ. Trimming took 3 bases from V and 5 from J; bases not matched to a gene: 6. As DNA, the CDR3 is TGTGCCAGCAGCCAGGGGGGACTAGCGGGGACGGAGACCCAGTACTTC. Residues: CASSQGGLAGTETQYF.

V gene TRBV15 combines with J gene TRBJ2-5; D possibly corresponds to TRBD2 (5 bases). The end of the DNA aligns better with TRBJ2-7, so the J call may be wrong. The CDR3 loop spans 12 amino acids. CDR1 is LNHNV, CDR2 YYDKDF, per germline (reference sequence). The CDR3 DNA sequence: TGTGCCACCAGTATTCAGCGGTACGAGCAGTACTTC. Translated: CATSIQRYEQYF.

V gene TRBV28 combines with J gene TRBJ2-3; 8 bases fit TRBD1. The CDR3 consists of 15 residues. Trimming took 6 bases from V and 4 from J; bases not matched to a gene: 9. Germline CDR1 MDHEN, CDR2 SYDVKM. The CDR3 sequence: CASSKTGDKSDTQYF. In DNA, the CDR3 is TGTGCCAGCAGCAAGACAGGGGATAAGTCAGATACGCAGTATTTT.

This clonotype was picked up a small number of times. This chain links TRBV27 with TRBJ2-2, with 7 bases identical to TRBD2. The germline CDR1 and CDR2 sequences are MNHEY and SMNVEV (reference sequence). The CDR3 loop spans 16 amino acids. Losses at the gene ends were 9 bases for V and 0 bases for J; bases not matched to a gene: 10. CDR3 in amino acids: CASQYWGRANTGELFF. In nucleotides, the CDR3 is TGTGCCAGTCAATATTGGGGGAGGGCGAACACCGGGGAGCTGTTTTTT.

The sample holds a few counts of this clonotype. The rearrangement links TRBV20-1 to TRBJ1-2; D unresolved. V gave up 6 bases and J gave up 4 bases, with 15 bases separating them. The CDR3 is 13 amino acids. Germline-derived CDR1 and CDR2 are DFQATT and SNEGSKA (reference sequence). CDR3 in DNA: TGCAGTGCCCCAGATCCGCTGGGCTATGGCTACACCTTC. This codes for CSAPDPLGYGYTF.

The chain has TRBV4-3 and TRBJ2-3, with D possibly being TRBD1 (5 bases). The germline V gene has CDR1 LGHNA and CDR2 YSLEER. The CDR3 extends over 13 amino acids. Deletions cut 8 bases from V and 2 bases from J, with 11 bases between. Written as DNA, the CDR3 is TGCGCCAGCGGGGCTCCCTTCACAGATACGCAGTATTTT. It specifies CASGAPFTDTQYF.

This clonotype showed up many times. This rearrangement joins TRBV25-1 to TRBJ2-5; tentative D call: TRBD1 (6 bases). The V gene lost 5 bases and the J gene lost 2 bases, with 12 bases spanning the gap. Germline V CDR1 and CDR2: MGHDK, SYGVNS. The CDR3 sequence is 14 residues long. The CDR3 protein is CASSSRTEQETQYF. CDR3 DNA: TGTGCCAGCAGTTCCCGGACAGAACAAGAGACCCAGTACTTC.

This clonotype was detected ten times or more. The rearrangement uses TRBV10-3 and TRBJ2-1; D possibly corresponds to TRBD2 (5 bases). This CDR3 comprises 16 residues. The ends were cut back, 2 bases at V and 3 bases at J, with 14 bases in the middle. The V gene's germline CDR1 is ENHRY and CDR2 SYGVKD. The CDR3 region is CAISENVGRGYNEQFF. The CDR3, as DNA: TGTGCCATCAGTGAGAATGTCGGCCGGGGCTACAATGAGCAGTTCTTC.

The rearrangement links TRBV20-1 to TRBJ2-5; unclear D gene. The last part of the DNA fits TRBJ2-1 better; the J call may be wrong. The CDR3 contains 12 residues. Germline V gene data show CDR1 as DFQATT and CDR2 as SNEGSKA (reference sequence). CDR3 sequence: CSASKRQETQFF. In nucleotides, the CDR3 is TGCAGTGCTTCCAAACGACAAGAGACCCAGTTCTTC.

This clonotype occurred a few times. The rearrangement joins TRBV10-3 to TRBJ1-2; D might be TRBD1 (6 bases). The V end was cut by 7 bases, the J end by 3 bases, with 12 bases between. Germline lookup yields CDR1 ENHRY and CDR2 SYGVKD. CDR3 length: 13 amino acids. The CDR3 nucleotides are TGTGCCATCACCCCTCAGGGGCACTATGGCTACACCTTC. Translated: CAITPQGHYGYTF.

This clonotype was counted a few times. The V gene is TRBV11-1, the J gene TRBJ2-3, with D possibly being TRBD2 (6 bases). Germline CDR1 and CDR2: SGHAT and FQDESV (reference sequence). This CDR3 region has 18 residues. V was trimmed by 4 bases and J by 6 bases, leaving 26 bases between them. The CDR3 sequence: CASSSGLRTLQLGDTQYF. Here the CDR3 DNA reads TGTGCCAGCAGCTCCGGACTACGCACATTGCAGTTAGGGGATACGCAGTATTTT.

This clonotype appeared a few times. This rearrangement joins TRBV6-2 or TRBV6-3 to TRBJ1-5; D not certain. Between the trimmed V and J ends, which lost 5 bases and 3 bases, there was a span of 14 bases. Per germline, CDR1 MNHEY and CDR2 SVGEGT. The CDR3 totals 15 residues. CDR3: CASSLHSGSNQPQHF. The DNA of the CDR3 is TGTGCCAGCAGTCTACATTCAGGATCCAATCAGCCCCAGCATTTT.

A remark on this clonotype: A junction boundary mismatches the germline segment, possibly from a read error. The chain employs TRBV7-6 and TRBJ1-1; D is undetermined. There are 13 residues in the CDR3. Germline V lookup: CDR1 SGHVS, CDR2 FNYEAQ. The CDR3 DNA reads as TGTGCCAGCAGCGTAGCTGAGGGCACTGAAGCTTTCTTT. Protein sequence: CASSVAEGTEAFF.

The sample holds a few counts of this clonotype. V gene TRBV20-1 combines with J gene TRBJ1-5, with D possibly TRBD1 on 5 matching bases. From germline, CDR1 is DFQATT and CDR2 SNEGSKA (reference sequence). The V end was cut by 5 bases, the J end by 4 bases, with 15 bases between. This CDR3 comprises 14 residues. CDR3 region: CSARPPGRNQPQHF. Here the CDR3 DNA reads TGCAGTGCTCGCCCCCCAGGGAGGAATCAGCCCCAGCATTTT.

The V and J genes are TRBV7-8 and TRBJ2-7, with 8 bases lining up with TRBD1. Germline-derived CDR1 and CDR2 are SGHVS and FQNEAQ. The junction had 10 bases not matched to a gene; V was cut back by 6 bases and J by 3 bases. The CDR3 spans 15 residues. The CDR3 sequence: CASSQSTGAYYEQYF. The CDR3 nucleotides read TGTGCCAGCAGTCAATCGACAGGGGCCTACTACGAGCAGTACTTC.

This rearrangement joins TRBV6-2 or TRBV6-3 to TRBJ2-1; D unclear. Germline CDR1 and CDR2: MNHEY and SVGEGT. Trimming cost V 2 bases and J 3 bases, with 11 bases left between them. The CDR3 has 15 residues. The CDR3 sequence is CASSYNNYNYNEQFF. DNA for the CDR3: TGTGCCAGCAGTTACAACAACTACAACTACAATGAGCAGTTCTTC.

This clonotype showed up many times. V and J are TRBV29-1 and TRBJ2-7; D is tentatively TRBD1 or TRBD2 (6 bases each). CDR1 and CDR2 (germline): SQVTM, ANQGSEA. Deletions cut 3 bases from V and 5 bases from J, with 11 bases between. The CDR3 is made up of 12 amino acids. The CDR3 DNA is TGCAGCGTTGAGGTCGGGGGCGACGAGCAGTACTTC. It codes for CSVEVGGDEQYF.

This clonotype was observed a few times. The genes are TRBV9 and TRBJ1-1; perhaps TRBD1 as D (6 bases). The V end lost 3 bases, the J end lost 1 base, and 10 bases lay between the germline ends. The germline CDR1 and CDR2 sequences are SGDLS and YYNGEE. The CDR3 loop spans 14 amino acids. CDR3 sequence: CASSGRGANTEAFF. CDR3 coding DNA: TGTGCCAGCAGCGGGCGGGGGGCGAACACTGAAGCTTTCTTT.

The CDR3 region is CASSTGTGYTGELFF. The CDR3 nucleotides are TGTGCCAGCAGCACCGGGACAGGCTACACCGGGGAGCTGTTTTTT. This rearrangement joins TRBV7-2 to TRBJ2-2; 8 bases fit TRBD1. The germline CDR1 and CDR2 sequences are SGHTA and FQGNSA. Trimming at V came to 5 bases and at J to 3 bases, leaving 5 bases not matched to a gene. This CDR3 has 15 amino acids.

This clonotype was seen repeatedly, ten times or more. The rearrangement uses TRBV29-1 and TRBJ2-5; D perhaps matches TRBD2 (5 bases). Germline CDR1 and CDR2: SQVTM and ANQGSEA. The CDR3 is 13 amino acids. The V end was cut by 7 bases, the J end by 1 base, with 13 bases between. The CDR3 loop reads CSARPSRQETQYF. The CDR3 DNA sequence: TGCAGCGCCCGTCCTAGCCGCCAAGAGACCCAGTACTTC.

J is TRBJ2-7 and V is TRBV7-9; TRBD1 aligns across 7 bases. The germline gives CDR1 SEHNR, CDR2 FQNEAQ (reference sequence). The CDR3 sequence is 12 residues long. J lost 7 bases, V lost 5 bases, and 5 bases had no gene match. The CDR3 loop reads CASSPTGQEQYF. CDR3 DNA: TGTGCCAGCAGCCCGACAGGGCAAGAGCAGTACTTC.

This clonotype was seen repeatedly, ten times or more. The gene calls are TRBV13 and TRBJ2-7; D uncertain. This CDR3 contains 16 residues. Germline assignment: CDR1 PRHDT and CDR2 FYEKMQ (reference sequence). Trimming removed 0 bases at V and 0 bases at J, with 12 bases between. The CDR3 spells CASSLGPFRSSYEQYF. CDR3 bases: TGTGCCAGCAGCTTAGGACCCTTCCGTAGCTCCTACGAGCAGTACTTC.

The table lists this clonotype with many counts. This sequence joins TRBV20-1 and TRBJ1-2, with unresolved D. This CDR3 spans 11 amino acids. Germline V gene sequence: CDR1 DFQATT, CDR2 SNEGSKA (reference sequence). The V and J ends lost 6 bases and 4 bases respectively, with 9 bases between them. The CDR3 coding sequence is TGCAGTGCGACCGGGCCCTATGGCTACACCTTC. It translates to CSATGPYGYTF.